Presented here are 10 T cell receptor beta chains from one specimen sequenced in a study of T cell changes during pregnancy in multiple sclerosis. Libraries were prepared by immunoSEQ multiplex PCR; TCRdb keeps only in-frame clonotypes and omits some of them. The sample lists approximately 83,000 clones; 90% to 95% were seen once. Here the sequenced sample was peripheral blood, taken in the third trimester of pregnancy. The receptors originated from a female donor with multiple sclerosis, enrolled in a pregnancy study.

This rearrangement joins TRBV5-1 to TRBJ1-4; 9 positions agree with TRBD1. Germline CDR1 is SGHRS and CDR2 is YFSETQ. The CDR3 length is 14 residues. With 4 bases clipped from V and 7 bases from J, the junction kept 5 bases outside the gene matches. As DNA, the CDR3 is TGCGCCAGCAGCACCGGGACAGGGAGTGAAAAACTGTTTTTT. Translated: CASSTGTGSEKLFF.

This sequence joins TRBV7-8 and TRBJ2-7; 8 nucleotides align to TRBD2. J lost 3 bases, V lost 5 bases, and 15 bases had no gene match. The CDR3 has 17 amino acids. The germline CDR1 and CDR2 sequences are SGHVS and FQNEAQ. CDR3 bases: TGTGCCAGCAGCCCTACCGCGTTAGCGGGATTGAACTACGAGCAGTACTTC. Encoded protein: CASSPTALAGLNYEQYF.

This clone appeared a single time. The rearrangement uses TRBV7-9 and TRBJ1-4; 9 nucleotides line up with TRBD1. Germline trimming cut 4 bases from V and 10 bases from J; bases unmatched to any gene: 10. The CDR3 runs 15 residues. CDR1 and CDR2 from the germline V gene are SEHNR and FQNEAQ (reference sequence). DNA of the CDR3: TGTGCCAGCAGCTCAAGAAGTGACAGGGGGGGAAAACTGTTTTTT. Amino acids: CASSSRSDRGGKLFF.

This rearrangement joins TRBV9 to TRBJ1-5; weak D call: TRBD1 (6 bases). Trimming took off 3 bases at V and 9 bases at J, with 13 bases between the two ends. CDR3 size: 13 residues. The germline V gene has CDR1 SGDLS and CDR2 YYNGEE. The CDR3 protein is CASSEGGDAPQHF. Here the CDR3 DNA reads TGTGCCAGCAGCGAGGGGGGGGATGCGCCCCAGCATTTT.

The DNA of the CDR3 is TGCGCCAGCAGCCCAAAGGTGCCGGGACAGGGCTCCTACAATGAGCAGTTCTTC. It translates to CASSPKVPGQGSYNEQFF. The V and J genes are TRBV5-1 and TRBJ2-1, with 9 bases matching TRBD1. Germline CDR1 SGHRS, CDR2 YFSETQ. Germline trimming cut 4 bases from V and 0 bases from J; bases unmatched to any gene: 11. The CDR3 has 18 amino acids.

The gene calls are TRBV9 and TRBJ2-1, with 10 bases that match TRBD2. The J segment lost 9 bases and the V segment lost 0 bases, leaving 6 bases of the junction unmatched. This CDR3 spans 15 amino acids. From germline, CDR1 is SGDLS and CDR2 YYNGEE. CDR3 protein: CASSVGSSGSSEQFF. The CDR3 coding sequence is TGTGCCAGCAGCGTAGGGTCTAGCGGGAGTTCTGAGCAGTTCTTC.

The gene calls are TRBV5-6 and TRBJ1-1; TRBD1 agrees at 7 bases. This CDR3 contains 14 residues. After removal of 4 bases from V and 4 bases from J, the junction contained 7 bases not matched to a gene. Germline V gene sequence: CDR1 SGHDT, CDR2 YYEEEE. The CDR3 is CASSTQGLGTEAFF. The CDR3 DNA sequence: TGTGCCAGCAGCACACAGGGGCTGGGCACTGAAGCTTTCTTT.

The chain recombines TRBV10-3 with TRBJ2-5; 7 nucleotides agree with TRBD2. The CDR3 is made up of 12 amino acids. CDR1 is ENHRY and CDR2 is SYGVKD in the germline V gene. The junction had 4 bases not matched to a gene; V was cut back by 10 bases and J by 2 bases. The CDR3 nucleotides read TGTGCCACCCAGCGGGAACAAGAGACCCAGTACTTC. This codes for CATQREQETQYF.

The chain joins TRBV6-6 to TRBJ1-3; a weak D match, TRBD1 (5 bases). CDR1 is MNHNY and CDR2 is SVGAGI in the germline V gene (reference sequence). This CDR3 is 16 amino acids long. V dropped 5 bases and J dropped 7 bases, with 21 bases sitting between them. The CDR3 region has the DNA TGTGCCAGCAGTCGCTCCATTGGCACAGGCGACAACACCATATATTTT. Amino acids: CASSRSIGTGDNTIYF.

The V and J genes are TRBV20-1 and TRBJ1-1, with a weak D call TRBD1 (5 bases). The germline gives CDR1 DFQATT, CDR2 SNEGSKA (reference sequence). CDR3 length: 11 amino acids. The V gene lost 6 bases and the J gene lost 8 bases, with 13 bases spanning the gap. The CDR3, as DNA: TGCAGTGCCGAACTAAACAGGGAAGCTTTCTTT. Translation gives CSAELNREAFF.